This T cell receptor (beta chain) came from a study of blood T cell repertoires in COVID-19. Study details: Sources were T cells, B-cell-depleted T cells, or PBMCs; the material itself was cDNA or gDNA.

The study drew participants aged roughly 18 to 89 years from about two dozen US areas. Each participant's cohort was designated according to participant-reported clinical history. This clone was picked up one time. This CDR3 has 16 residues. Germline CDR1 is LGHDT and CDR2 is YNNKEL (reference sequence). The V and J ends lost 0 bases and 7 bases, in that order; junction bases with no gene match: 6. Profiled with immunoSEQ multiplex PCR; TCRdb holds only in-frame clones, not every one. This sample has hundreds of thousands of clones, with about 85% found just once. This TCR was recovered from a woman aged 55-70 years who had recovered from COVID-19. The sequencing sample was made of PBMCs or T cells enriched from blood (not recorded which). The rearrangement links TRBV3-1 (or the pseudogene TRBV3-2) to TRBJ1-4, with 9 bases identical to TRBD1. The DNA for the CDR3 is TGTGCCAGCAGCCAAGATAACAGGGGGCCCAGTGAAAAACTGTTTTTT. Encoded protein: CASSQDNRGPSEKLFF.